The 22 T cell receptor beta chains below were found in one sample sequenced in a study of T cells in women clearing cervical HPV infection. The method was immunoSEQ multiplex PCR; TCRdb's version includes in-frame clones alone and lacks a portion of them. The sample totals 36,000 or so clones; its top ten clones hold around 3.5%. The specimen was blood buffy coat. The receptors derive from a woman between 18 and 75 years old with a cervical HPV16 infection that either progressed to CIN3+ or cleared (not recorded which).

As for this clone: The read terminates 3 residues before the CDR3 end, so the remaining end is supplied by the germline J gene. This sequence joins TRBV18 and TRBJ2-7; tentative D call: TRBD1 (6 bases). Trimming pared 0 bases from V and 6 bases from J, leaving 15 bases between. Germline CDR1 KGHSH, CDR2 LQKENI. This CDR3 contains 15 residues. CDR3 region: CASSPPNRVQGEQYF. The CDR3 bases that were read are TGTGCCAGCTCACCACCAAACAGGGTTCAGGGCGAG.

With regard to this clone: The CDR3 goes on 3 residues after the read ends, and that part is filled in from the germline J gene. The chain couples TRBV10-3 to TRBJ2-3, with 12 bases identical to TRBD2. The CDR3 is made up of 16 amino acids. The germline V gene encodes CDR1 ENHRY and CDR2 SYGVKD. With V trimmed by 6 bases and J by 6 bases, 10 bases remained unmatched. The part of the CDR3 DNA that was read is TGTGCCATCAGGGCCGAGCGTCTAGCGGGAGGGGATACG. The encoded protein is CAIRAERLAGGDT. The full CDR3 protein reads CAIRAERLAGGDTQYF.

As to this clone: Coverage ceases 3 residues before the CDR3 finishes, and the germline J gene fills in the end. This sequence joins TRBV30 and TRBJ1-2; D uncertain. CDR1 and CDR2 (germline): GTSNPN, SVGIG (reference sequence). This CDR3 is built from 13 residues. CDR3 DNA, as far as it was read: TGTGCCTGGAGTCGCCCCCCTATCAATGAC. It specifies CAWSRPPIND. In full, the CDR3 reads CAWSRPPINDYTF.

As regards this clone: The read terminates 3 residues before the CDR3 end, so the remaining end is supplied by the germline J gene. The rearrangement uses TRBV5-1 and TRBJ2-3; the match to TRBD1 covers 11 bases. Trimming removed 0 bases from V and 3 bases from J; junction bases left unmatched: 3. The germline V gene encodes CDR1 SGHRS and CDR2 YFSETQ. The CDR3 runs to 16 residues. CDR3 residues: CASSLGDRGKTDTQYF. The CDR3 bases that were read are TGCGCCAGCAGCTTGGGGGACAGGGGGAAAACAGATACG.

Worth noting for this clone: Coverage ceases 3 residues before the CDR3 finishes, and the germline J gene fills in the end. The chain employs TRBV20-1 and TRBJ1-5; D might be TRBD1 (5 bases). The CDR3 totals 16 residues. CDR1 and CDR2 from the germline V gene are DFQATT and SNEGSKA (reference sequence). V lost 0 bases and J lost 0, with 12 bases in between. The CDR3 sequence is CSARELRGSSNQPQHF. The CDR3 DNA, read in part, is TGCAGTGCTAGAGAACTTCGGGGGAGTAGCAATCAGCCC.

CDR3 bases read: TGCGCCAGCAGCTTGGGGCTAGATTTTCTTGGCGAG. It is translated as CASSLGLDFLGE. The whole CDR3 region reads CASSLGLDFLGEQYF. The genes are TRBV5-1 and TRBJ2-7, with D unresolved. The read comes to an end 3 residues before the CDR3 does, leaving the germline J gene to fill in the end. Germline CDR1 is SGHRS and CDR2 is YFSETQ. V was trimmed by 0 bases and J by 6 bases, leaving 16 bases between them. The CDR3 covers 15 residues. Together with reference TRBV5-1 and TRBJ2-7, the CDR3 gives the full variable domain: KAGVTQTPRYLIKTRGQQVTLSCSPISGHRSVSWYQQTPGQGLQFLFEYFSETQRNKGNFPGRFSGRQFSNSRSEMNVSTLELGDSALYLCASSLGLDFLGEQYFGPGTRLTVT.

Notes on this clone: The read comes to an end 3 residues before the CDR3 does, leaving the germline J gene to fill in the end. This chain uses TRBV5-4 with TRBJ2-7, with 11 bases that match TRBD2. The CDR3 has 16 residues. The junction had 4 bases not matched to a gene; V was cut back by 2 bases and J by 0 bases. CDR1 SGHNT and CDR2 YYREEE come from the germline V gene (reference sequence). CDR3 in amino acids: CASSFGSGRASYEQYF. The CDR3 DNA, read in part, is TGTGCCAGCAGCTTTGGTAGCGGGAGGGCCTCCTACGAG.

As concerns this clone: The read stops 3 residues short of the end of the CDR3; the missing end is completed from the germline J gene. The chain has TRBV6-2 or TRBV6-3 and TRBJ1-5; 10 bases are a match to TRBD1. V dropped 4 bases and J dropped 4; count of bases not matched to a gene: 4. The CDR3 is 15 amino acids. Germline CDR1 reads MNHEY; CDR2 reads SVGEGT. CDR3 sequence reads: CASSSLDRGNQPQHF. The sequenced part of the CDR3 DNA is TGTGCCAGCAGTTCCCTGGACAGGGGGAATCAGCCC.

With respect to this clone: Sequencing ends 3 residues short of the CDR3 end; the germline J gene provides the rest. This chain joins TRBV4-1 and TRBJ2-3; D gene uncertain. Germline V lookup: CDR1 MGHRA, CDR2 YSYEKL. Trimming shortened V by 0 bases and J by 0 bases, and 7 bases separated the two germline ends. The CDR3 runs to 15 residues. The CDR3 sequence is CASSQEELSTDTQYF. CDR3 bases read: TGCGCCAGCAGCCAAGAAGAACTAAGCACAGATACG.

Concerning this clone itself: The read finishes 3 residues shy of the CDR3 end, and the germline J gene is used to complete it. The chain has TRBV4-2 and TRBJ1-5, with TRBD1 matching 9 bases. V lost 3 bases to trimming and J lost 7 bases; unmatched junction nucleotides: 4. The CDR3 has 14 amino acids. Germline assignment: CDR1 LGHNA and CDR2 YNFKEQ. CDR3 region: CASSQETGGQPQHF. The CDR3 bases that were read are TGTGCCAGCAGCCAGGAGACAGGGGGGCAGCCC.

Remarks on this clone: Read data end 3 residues before the CDR3 end; the end is taken from the germline J gene. The V gene is TRBV18, the J gene TRBJ1-1, with unresolved D. CDR3 length: 14 amino acids. Germline assignment: CDR1 KGHSH and CDR2 LQKENI. V was shortened by 1 base and J by 0 bases, with 6 bases between the two germline ends. CDR3 bases read: TGTGCCAGCTCACCACAGGTTATGAACACTGAA. Protein sequence: CASSPQVMNTE. The CDR3, in full, reads CASSPQVMNTEAFF.

With respect to this clone: The CDR3 end falls 3 residues outside the read, so it is completed with the germline J gene. The chain combines TRBV12-3 or TRBV12-4 with TRBJ1-2; the D is unclear. With 6 bases removed from V and 4 bases from J, the gap between germline ends came to 12 bases. The CDR3 runs 13 residues. The sequenced CDR3 bases are TGTGCCAGCAGCCCACGGGGTGGCTATGGC. This sequence encodes CASSPRGGYG. The whole CDR3 is CASSPRGGYGYTF.

Details on this clone: From the germline J gene comes the end of the CDR3, since the read stops 3 residues before it. V is TRBV11-2 and J is TRBJ2-6; D not certain. Per germline, CDR1 SGHAT and CDR2 FQNNGV. The CDR3 runs 15 residues. V was clipped by 5 bases and J by 1 base, with 9 bases between them. CDR3: CASSLLLSGANVLTF. CDR3 DNA, as far as it was read: TGTGCCAGCAGCCTATTATTGTCTGGGGCCAACGTC.

Remarks on this clone: The CDR3 end lies 3 residues beyond the end of the read and is filled in from the germline J gene. The chain is built from TRBV6-1 and TRBJ2-6, with 8 bases aligning to TRBD1. V lost 1 base and J lost 1; bases outside the gene matches: 3. Germline CDR1 is MNHNS and CDR2 is SASEGT. The CDR3 consists of 17 residues. The covered CDR3 bases are TGTGCCAGCAGTGAAGGGACAGGGAGTTCTGGGGCCAACGTC. It translates to CASSEGTGSSGANV. The full CDR3 sequence reads CASSEGTGSSGANVLTF.

A note on this clone: With the read ending 3 residues before the CDR3 end, the germline J gene is used to fill in that end. The chain recombines TRBV2 with TRBJ2-1; no definite D call. The V end lost 0 bases, the J end lost 5 bases, and 8 bases lay between the germline ends. Per germline, CDR1 SNHLY and CDR2 FYNNEI. The CDR3 covers 14 residues. CDR3 sequence: CASSEAGLNNEQFF. The part of the CDR3 DNA that was read is TGTGCCAGCAGTGAAGCAGGGTTGAACAATGAG.

Concerning this clone itself: The read terminates 3 residues before the CDR3 end, so the remaining end is supplied by the germline J gene. V usage is TRBV20-1 and J usage is TRBJ1-2, with TRBD1 matching 7 bases. This CDR3 is built from 16 residues. V lost 0 bases, J lost 4 bases, and 11 bases stayed unmatched. Germline V CDR1 and CDR2: DFQATT, SNEGSKA (reference sequence). The sequenced part of the CDR3 DNA is TGCAGTGCTAGAGAAACCAAGACAGGGTGGTTCTATGGC. Its protein is CSARETKTGWFYG. The complete CDR3 sequence is CSARETKTGWFYGYTF.

Of note for this clone: The observed sequence ends 3 residues before the CDR3 terminus, with the missing tail filled in from the germline J gene. V is TRBV20-1 and J is TRBJ2-3; possibly TRBD1 for D (5 bases). The CDR3 has 11 residues. Germline V gene lookup returns CDR1 DFQATT and CDR2 SNEGSKA (reference sequence). CDR3 protein: CSAPDWGTQYF. Partial CDR3 DNA: TGCAGTGCGCCCGACTGGGGCACG.

Of note for this clone: Coverage ceases 3 residues before the CDR3 finishes, and the germline J gene fills in the end. The chain uses TRBV20-1 and TRBJ1-1; D is unclear. This CDR3 has 13 amino acids. V lost 3 bases and J 3 bases, leaving 11 bases between the germline ends. Per the germline V gene, CDR1 is DFQATT and CDR2 is SNEGSKA (reference sequence). The CDR3 sequence is CSARPTTDTEAFF. CDR3 DNA (partial): TGCAGTGCTAGGCCGACAACGGACACTGAA.

Points on this clone: Sequencing ends 3 residues short of the CDR3 end; the germline J gene provides the rest. This chain links TRBV4-1 with TRBJ2-7, with 8 positions matching TRBD1. There are 15 residues in the CDR3. The junction had 11 bases not matched to a gene; V was cut back by 4 bases and J by 6 bases. Germline CDR1 is MGHRA and CDR2 is YSYEKL. CDR3 protein: CASSPSGAGGSEQYF. CDR3 DNA (partial): TGCGCCAGCAGCCCAAGTGGCGCAGGGGGCAGCGAG.

Incomplete CDR3 DNA: TGTGCCACCAGTGAGACAGGGTTCGGGGTCGATGAG. It encodes CATSETGFGVDE. The CDR3 reads in full as CATSETGFGVDEQFF. This sequence joins TRBV24-1 and TRBJ2-1; the match to TRBD1 covers 7 bases. The read terminates 3 residues ahead of where the CDR3 ends, so the germline J gene completes it. The V gene's germline CDR1 is KGHDR and CDR2 SFDVKD. V was pared by 4 bases and J by 8 bases, with 10 bases of the junction left unmatched. The CDR3 covers 15 residues.

For this clone: The read halts 3 residues ahead of the CDR3 end, with the missing end drawn from the germline J gene. This rearrangement joins TRBV18 to TRBJ2-5; 12 bases are a match to TRBD1. CDR1 and CDR2 (germline): KGHSH, LQKENI. The CDR3 loop spans 18 amino acids. CDR3 loop: CASASPGTGGGGSDTQYF. The sequenced part of the CDR3 DNA is TGTGCCAGCGCATCCCCCGGGACAGGGGGCGGTGGGTCAGATACC.

Note on this clone: The sequenced fragment ends 3 residues before the CDR3 boundary, so the rest is inferred from the germline J gene. V is TRBV2 and J is TRBJ1-4; no firm D call. V was clipped by 2 bases and J by 7 bases, with 14 bases between them. The germline gives CDR1 SNHLY, CDR2 FYNNEI. CDR3 length equals 15 residues. CDR3 amino acids: CASSEIGRNGEKLFF. The sequenced CDR3 bases are TGTGCCAGCAGTGAAATCGGCAGGAATGGTGAAAAA.